Shown below are 2 T cell receptor beta chains from a single sample sequenced in a study of esophageal squamous cell carcinoma under preoperative chemotherapy. The sample's time point: after preoperative PTX-NDP chemotherapy. TCRdb fed the PCR reads into MiXCR, producing one record per CDR3 protein. Of around 9,800 distinct CDR3 sequences detected, roughly 59% appear once; the ten largest clones hold about 29%. Sample collection was performed from a patient given preoperative chemotherapy. The receptors derive from a human donor with esophageal squamous cell carcinoma. The donor label of this sample is uncertain.

The genes are TRBV6-1 and TRBJ2-6, with TRBD2 as a possible D gene (6 bases). Germline V lookup: CDR1 MNHNS, CDR2 SASEGT. The length of the CDR3 is 16 residues. Trimming removed 6 bases at V and 0 bases at J, with 12 bases between. Here the CDR3 reads CASRSGGISGANVLTF. CDR3 bases: TGTGCCAGCAGAAGTGGCGGGATCTCTGGGGCCAACGTCCTGACTTTC.

This clonotype is medium-sized in the sample. The rearrangement joins TRBV6-1 to TRBJ2-1; 16 positions match TRBD2. Near its end, the DNA agrees better with TRBJ2-7, so the J call may be wrong. Germline assignment: CDR1 MNHNS and CDR2 SASEGT. The CDR3 is made up of 18 amino acids. The CDR3: CASVWTGGLAGGIYEQYF. The DNA for the CDR3 is TGTGCCAGCGTGTGGACAGGGGGACTAGCGGGAGGGATCTACGAGCAGTACTTC.